The 25 T cell receptor beta chains in this list originate from one sample, sequenced in a study of T cells expressing NK-cell markers. TCRdb re-called the 5' RACE reads and gives one entry per CDR3 protein, without DNA. This sample's table reports around 100,000 distinct CDR3 sequences. The sample taken for sequencing was blood T cells: a sorted CD56 or NKG2C T cell subset, CD4+ or CD8+ T cells, or bulk PBMC T cells (not recorded which). These receptors were collected from a woman aged 18-69 years in good health.

This chain uses TRBV5-1 with TRBJ2-7; TCRdb lists TRBD1, though no DNA is available to test this call. The germline V gene has CDR1 SGHRS and CDR2 YFSETQ. The CDR3 runs 17 residues. This CDR3 reads CASSHQSGTGGLNEQYF.

This sequence joins TRBV20-1 and TRBJ2-1; TCRdb's D call, TRBD2, is unchecked because there is no DNA. This CDR3 region has 15 residues. The germline gives CDR1 DFQATT, CDR2 SNEGSKA (reference sequence). The CDR3 here is CSASSGREAYNEQFF.

V and J are TRBV7-3 and TRBJ1-1; TCRdb selects TRBD1, and the lack of DNA leaves this call unchecked. This CDR3 contains 13 residues. The V gene's germline CDR1 is SGHTA and CDR2 FQGTGA. This CDR3 reads CASSRTLNTEAFF.

This sequence joins TRBV7-6 and TRBJ2-2; the TRBD2 assignment by TCRdb is unverifiable without DNA. CDR1 is SGHVS, CDR2 FNYEAQ, per germline. The CDR3 is 15 amino acids. CDR3 sequence: CASSLEREFTGELFF.

The CDR3 loop reads CSARDFSGGLDTQYF. The rearrangement links TRBV20-1 to TRBJ2-3; TCRdb selects TRBD1, and the lack of DNA leaves this call unchecked. There are 15 residues in the CDR3. Looked up from germline, CDR1 is DFQATT and CDR2 is SNEGSKA (reference sequence).

The chain has TRBV6-5 and TRBJ1-2. Germline V gives CDR1 MNHEY, CDR2 SVGAGI. This CDR3 has 15 residues. CDR3 region: CASSYGLGGGYGYTF.

V is TRBV15 and J is TRBJ2-2. This CDR3 has 13 amino acids. Germline V lookup: CDR1 LNHNV, CDR2 YYDKDF (reference sequence). The CDR3 spells CATSRLYTGELFF.

This chain joins TRBV7-2 and TRBJ1-1; with no DNA, the TCRdb D assignment of TRBD1 cannot be verified. CDR1 SGHTA and CDR2 FQGNSA come from the germline V gene. The CDR3 consists of 14 residues. CDR3 sequence: CASSFATGGTEAFF.

V gene TRBV6-2 or TRBV6-3 combines with J gene TRBJ2-1; TCRdb lists TRBD2, though no DNA is available to test this call. Germline CDR1 reads MNHEY; CDR2 reads SVGEGT. The CDR3 is made up of 21 amino acids. The CDR3 reads CASSGPSGLAGSERSYNEQFF.

The rearrangement joins TRBV9 to TRBJ2-3; TCRdb's D call, TRBD1, is unchecked because there is no DNA. The germline gives CDR1 SGDLS, CDR2 YYNGEE. There are 16 residues in the CDR3. This CDR3 reads CASSFSGGGGTDTQYF.

The genes are TRBV29-1 and TRBJ2-7; the D call of TRBD1 rests on TCRdb alone, since no DNA is present to check it. This CDR3 has 13 residues. Germline values: CDR1 SQVTM, CDR2 ANQGSEA. The CDR3 spells CSVVVTGDYEQYF.

The chain uses TRBV7-8 and TRBJ1-5; TCRdb designates TRBD1, a call that cannot be tested without DNA. Germline-derived CDR1 and CDR2 are SGHVS and FQNEAQ. This CDR3 is built from 15 residues. The CDR3: CASSLNRGSNQPQHF.

The chain links TRBV29-1 to TRBJ2-2; TCRdb's D call, TRBD2, is unchecked because there is no DNA. CDR1 is SQVTM and CDR2 is ANQGSEA in the germline V gene. The CDR3 length is 15 residues. The CDR3 sequence: CSVEGGTSIGGELFF.

The V gene is TRBV6-5, the J gene TRBJ2-1; TCRdb reports TRBD2, a call that lacks DNA to check it against. The germline V gene has CDR1 MNHEY and CDR2 SVGAGI. This CDR3 region has 15 residues. The CDR3: CASSSEDSSYNEQFF.

The chain is built from TRBV20-1 and TRBJ2-1; there is no DNA to check the TCRdb D call of TRBD1. The CDR3 is 18 residues long. Germline loops: CDR1 DFQATT, CDR2 SNEGSKA (reference sequence). The CDR3 here is CSARDPFLGGSSYNEQFF.

This chain joins TRBV20-1 and TRBJ2-7; TCRdb selects TRBD2, and the lack of DNA leaves this call unchecked. CDR3 size: 13 residues. The germline CDR1 and CDR2 sequences are DFQATT and SNEGSKA (reference sequence). Here the CDR3 reads CSASVGRSYEQYF.

The J gene is TRBJ2-7, the V gene TRBV12-3 or TRBV12-4; the D call from TCRdb, TRBD2, cannot be confirmed without DNA. The CDR3 is made up of 15 amino acids. This CDR3 is CASSAGRTEAYEQYF.

The chain uses TRBV4-1 and TRBJ2-3; absent DNA, TCRdb's TRBD1 call cannot be checked. Per the germline V gene, CDR1 is MGHRA and CDR2 is YSYEKL. This CDR3 has 12 residues. CDR3 region: CASSQEGDRQYF.

This chain connects TRBV15 to TRBJ1-2; TCRdb outputs TRBD1, but without DNA this stays unchecked. Germline CDR1 is LNHNV and CDR2 is YYDKDF (reference sequence). The CDR3 consists of 13 residues. CDR3 sequence reads: CATSTPPGGGYTF.

The V gene is TRBV6-5, the J gene TRBJ1-6. From germline, CDR1 is MNHEY and CDR2 SVGAGI. There are 15 residues in the CDR3. This CDR3 is CASSYWQVAGSPLHF.

This rearrangement joins TRBV19 to TRBJ2-1; TCRdb returns TRBD2, unconfirmable since there is no DNA. Germline V gives CDR1 LNHDA, CDR2 SQIVND (reference sequence). The CDR3 is 14 amino acids. The CDR3 sequence: CASSVSGPYNEQFF.

The chain employs TRBV3-1 and TRBJ1-2; TCRdb's D call of TRBD1 is untestable without DNA. There are 14 residues in the CDR3. CDR1 and CDR2 (germline): LGHDT, YNNKEL (reference sequence). CDR3 loop: CASSPGRGNYGYTF.

CDR3 sequence reads: CATSDSGTGYEQYF. V usage is TRBV24-1 and J usage is TRBJ2-7; TCRdb picks TRBD1, but there is no DNA to check that call. The CDR3 is made up of 14 amino acids. Germline V gene data show CDR1 as KGHDR and CDR2 as SFDVKD.

The V call is TRBV29-1, the J call TRBJ2-2. Germline lookup yields CDR1 SQVTM and CDR2 ANQGSEA. The CDR3 extends over 13 amino acids. CDR3 in amino acids: CSVGQENTGELFF.

CDR3 in amino acids: CASSESIGQENADTQYF. The chain is built from TRBV4-2 and TRBJ2-3; TCRdb's D call of TRBD1 is untestable without DNA. Germline V lookup: CDR1 LGHNA, CDR2 YNFKEQ. The length of the CDR3 is 17 residues.